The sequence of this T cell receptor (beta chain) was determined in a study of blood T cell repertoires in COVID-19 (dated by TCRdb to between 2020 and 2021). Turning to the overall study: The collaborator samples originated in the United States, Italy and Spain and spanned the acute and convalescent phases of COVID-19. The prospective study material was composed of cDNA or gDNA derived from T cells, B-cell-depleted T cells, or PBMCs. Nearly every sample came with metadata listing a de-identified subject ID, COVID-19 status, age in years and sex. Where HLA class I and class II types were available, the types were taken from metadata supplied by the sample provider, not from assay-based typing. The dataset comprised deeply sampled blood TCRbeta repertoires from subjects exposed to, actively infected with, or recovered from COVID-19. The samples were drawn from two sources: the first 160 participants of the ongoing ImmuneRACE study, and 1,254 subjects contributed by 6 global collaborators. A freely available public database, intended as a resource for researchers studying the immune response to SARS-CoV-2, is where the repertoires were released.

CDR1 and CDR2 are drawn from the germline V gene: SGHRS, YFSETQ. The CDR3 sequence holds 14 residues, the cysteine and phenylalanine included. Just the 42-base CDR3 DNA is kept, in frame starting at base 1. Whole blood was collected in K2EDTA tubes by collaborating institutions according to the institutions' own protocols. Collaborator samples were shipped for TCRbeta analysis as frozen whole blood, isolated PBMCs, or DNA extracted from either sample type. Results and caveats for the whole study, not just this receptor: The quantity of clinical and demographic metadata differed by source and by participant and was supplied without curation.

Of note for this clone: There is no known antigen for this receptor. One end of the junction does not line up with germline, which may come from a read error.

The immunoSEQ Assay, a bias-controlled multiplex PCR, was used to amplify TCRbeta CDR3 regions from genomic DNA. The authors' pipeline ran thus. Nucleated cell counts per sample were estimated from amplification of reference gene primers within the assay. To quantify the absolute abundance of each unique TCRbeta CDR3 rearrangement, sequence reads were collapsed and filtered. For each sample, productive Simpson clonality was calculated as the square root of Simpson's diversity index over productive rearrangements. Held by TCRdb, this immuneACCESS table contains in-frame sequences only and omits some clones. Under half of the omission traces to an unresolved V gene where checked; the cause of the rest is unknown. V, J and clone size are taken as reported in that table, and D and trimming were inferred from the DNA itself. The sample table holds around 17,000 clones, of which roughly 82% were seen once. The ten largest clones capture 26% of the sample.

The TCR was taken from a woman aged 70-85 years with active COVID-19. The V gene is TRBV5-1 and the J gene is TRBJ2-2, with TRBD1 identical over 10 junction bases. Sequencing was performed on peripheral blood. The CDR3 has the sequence CASSWDRGTGEPFF. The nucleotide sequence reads TGCGCCAGCAGCTGGGACAGGGGCACCGGGGAGCCGTTTTTT.